These T cell receptor beta chains were read from a single sample in a study of regulatory T cells. This table comes from immunoSEQ multiplex PCR, and its TCRdb copy is limited to in-frame clones, with some not included. The profile shows fewer than 20,000 clones, around 80% of them singletons. Sequencing was done on a sample of conventional CD4+ T cells sorted from blood. The receptors shown here come from a person under 45 with CD3G deficiency. Each CDR3 is given with its conserved first and last residue. Each record gives: clone size, V gene, D gene, J gene, CDR3 protein, CDR3 DNA. D genes are given only for firm matches. Only part of the rows carry a size: once, few, many, or a class if the clone is expanded.

.	TRBV28	.	TRBJ2-6	CASSLPGAGANVLTF	TGTGCCAGCAGTTTACCAGGGGCTGGGGCCAACGTCCTGACTTTC
few	TRBV28	TRBD1	TRBJ2-7	CASSSAGTGRAYEQYF	TGTGCCAGCAGTTCGGCGGGGACAGGGCGGGCCTACGAGCAGTACTTC
.	TRBV4-1	.	TRBJ2-7	CASSQSMTDTRRQYF	TGCGCCAGCAGCCAATCGATGACAGATACAAGAAGGCAGTACTTC
.	TRBV6-1	.	TRBJ2-7	CASSEVGASTGEQYF	TGTGCCAGCAGTGAAGTGGGCGCCTCAACAGGGGAGCAGTACTTC
.	TRBV11-2	.	TRBJ2-7	CASSPGGYEQYF	TGTGCCAGCAGCCCAGGGGGGTACGAGCAGTACTTC
.	TRBV7-6	TRBD2	TRBJ2-7	CASSRGGVQYF	TGTGCCAGCAGCCGCGGGGGAGTGCAGTACTTC
.	TRBV6-5	TRBD1	TRBJ2-7	CASSLGTGVVYEQYF	TGTGCCAGCAGTCTCGGGACAGGGGTGGTTTACGAGCAGTACTTC
.	TRBV27	.	TRBJ1-4	CASSLRANEKLFF	TGTGCCAGCAGTTTAAGGGCTAATGAAAAACTGTTTTTT
.	TRBV7-9	TRBD1	TRBJ2-1	CASSLQQGVGLAYNEQFF	TGTGCCAGCAGCTTACAACAGGGGGTGGGACTGGCCTACAATGAGCAGTTCTTC
few	TRBV7-9	.	TRBJ1-1	CASSRQGNTEAFF	TGTGCCAGCAGCCGGCAGGGGAACACTGAAGCTTTCTTT
.	TRBV5-1	.	TRBJ2-1	CASSYSLSSYNEQFF	TGCGCCAGCTCTTATTCTCTGAGCTCCTACAATGAGCAGTTCTTC
few	TRBV5-1	TRBD2	TRBJ2-1	CASSFTSGRVRGNEQFF	TGCGCCAGCAGCTTCACTAGCGGGAGGGTCCGGGGCAATGAGCAGTTCTTC
.	TRBV28	.	TRBJ2-1	CASSRAPGSINEQFF	TGTGCCAGCAGTCGAGCCCCCGGGAGTATTAATGAGCAGTTCTTC
.	TRBV7-9	.	TRBJ1-1	CASSLDDKNTEAFF	TGTGCCAGCAGCTTGGACGACAAGAACACTGAAGCTTTCTTT
.	TRBV7-9	.	TRBJ2-5	CASSIGGVETQYF	TGTGCCAGCAGTATCGGAGGGGTCGAGACCCAGTACTTC
.	TRBV28	.	TRBJ1-6	CASSYDHLGLTPLHF	TGTGCCAGCAGTTATGATCACCTGGGCCTAACACCCCTCCACTTT
.	TRBV28	.	TRBJ1-2	CASLTGSSGYTF	TGTGCCAGTCTAACAGGATCCTCTGGCTACACCTTC
.	TRBV19	.	TRBJ1-5	CASGYPREPQHF	TGTGCCAGTGGATATCCTAGGGAGCCCCAGCATTTT
.	TRBV6-1	.	TRBJ2-1	CASSEQGGLYNEQFF	TGTGCCAGCAGTGAACAGGGGGGCCTCTACAATGAGCAGTTCTTC
once	TRBV19	.	TRBJ2-5	CASSPRGGTQYF	TGTGCCAGTAGTCCTCGAGGGGGGACCCAGTACTTC
few	TRBV6-6	.	TRBJ1-1	CASSSTALNTEAFF	TGTGCCAGCAGCTCGACAGCTTTGAACACTGAAGCTTTCTTT
few	TRBV28	.	TRBJ2-3	CASSLTQHLDTQYF	TGTGCCAGCAGTTTAACCCAACACCTAGATACGCAGTATTTT
once	TRBV7-8	.	TRBJ1-1	CASSSFDGNTEAFF	TGTGCCAGCAGCTCCTTTGACGGGAACACTGAAGCTTTCTTT
once	TRBV7-8	.	TRBJ2-7	CASRPDGSYEQYF	TGTGCCAGCAGACCCGACGGATCCTACGAGCAGTACTTC
.	TRBV7-9	.	TRBJ1-4	CASSTQGGLNEKLFF	TGTGCCAGCAGCACCCAGGGTGGGCTTAATGAAAAACTGTTTTTT
.	TRBV6-1	.	TRBJ1-2	CASAPRGVDGYTF	TGTGCCAGCGCCCCCCGGGGCGTGGATGGCTACACCTTC
.	TRBV5-1	.	TRBJ2-3	CASSSAGHSTDTQYF	TGCGCCAGCAGCTCGGCGGGACACAGCACAGATACGCAGTATTTT
.	TRBV6-6	.	TRBJ2-7	CASSPGPYEQYF	TGTGCCAGCAGCCCTGGACCCTACGAGCAGTACTTC
.	TRBV7-9	.	TRBJ2-5	CASSLAGSRQETQYF	TGTGCCAGCAGCTTAGCGGGCAGCAGACAAGAGACCCAGTACTTC
few	TRBV11-2	.	TRBJ2-7	CASSLGAGPYEQYF	TGTGCCAGCAGCTTAGGGGCAGGTCCCTACGAGCAGTACTTC
.	TRBV29-1	TRBD2	TRBJ2-1	CSVEDFTSGSKDEQFF	TGCAGCGTTGAAGATTTTACTAGCGGGAGTAAAGATGAGCAGTTCTTC
.	TRBV10-3	.	TRBJ1-1	CASKQFMNTEAFF	TGTGCCAGCAAACAGTTTATGAACACTGAAGCTTTCTTT
.	TRBV18	TRBD1	TRBJ2-1	CASSPQTGKREQFF	TGTGCCAGCTCACCGCAGACAGGGAAGCGTGAGCAGTTCTTC